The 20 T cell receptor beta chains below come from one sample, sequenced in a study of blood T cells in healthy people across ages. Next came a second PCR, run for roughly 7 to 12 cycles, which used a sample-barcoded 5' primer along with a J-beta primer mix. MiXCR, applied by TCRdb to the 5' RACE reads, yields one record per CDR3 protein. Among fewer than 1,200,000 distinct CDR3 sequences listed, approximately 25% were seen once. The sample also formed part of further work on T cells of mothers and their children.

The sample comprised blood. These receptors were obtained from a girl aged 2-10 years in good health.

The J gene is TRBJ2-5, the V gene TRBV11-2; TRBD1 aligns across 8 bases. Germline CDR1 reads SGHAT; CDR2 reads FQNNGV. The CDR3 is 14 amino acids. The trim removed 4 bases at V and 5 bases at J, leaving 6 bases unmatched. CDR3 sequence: CASSYRGSMETQYF. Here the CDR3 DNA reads TGTGCCAGCAGCTACAGGGGGTCTATGGAGACCCAGTACTTC.

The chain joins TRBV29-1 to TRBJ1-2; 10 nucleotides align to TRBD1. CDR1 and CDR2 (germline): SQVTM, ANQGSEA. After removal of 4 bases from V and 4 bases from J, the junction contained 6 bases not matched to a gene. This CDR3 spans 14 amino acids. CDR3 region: CSVVDRGPTYGYTF. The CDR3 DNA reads TGCAGCGTTGTTGACAGGGGGCCTACCTATGGCTACACCTTC.

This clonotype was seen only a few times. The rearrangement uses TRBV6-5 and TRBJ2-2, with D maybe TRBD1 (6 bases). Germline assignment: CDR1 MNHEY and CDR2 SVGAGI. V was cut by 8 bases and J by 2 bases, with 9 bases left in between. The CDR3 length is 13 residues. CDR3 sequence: CASLQGNTGELFF. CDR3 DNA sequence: TGTGCCAGCTTACAGGGTAACACCGGGGAGCTGTTTTTT.

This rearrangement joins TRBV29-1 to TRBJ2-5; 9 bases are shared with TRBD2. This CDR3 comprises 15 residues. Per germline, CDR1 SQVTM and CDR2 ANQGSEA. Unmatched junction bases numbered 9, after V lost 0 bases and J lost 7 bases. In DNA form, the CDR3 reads TGCAGCGTTGAAGATCTGGCGGGAGGGCCCGGGACCCAGTACTTC. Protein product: CSVEDLAGGPGTQYF.

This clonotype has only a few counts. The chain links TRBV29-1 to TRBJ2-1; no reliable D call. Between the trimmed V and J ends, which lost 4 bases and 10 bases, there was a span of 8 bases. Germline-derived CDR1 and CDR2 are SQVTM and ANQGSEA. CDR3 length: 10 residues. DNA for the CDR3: TGCAGCGTTGTAGGAAAAGAGCAGTTCTTC. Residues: CSVVGKEQFF.

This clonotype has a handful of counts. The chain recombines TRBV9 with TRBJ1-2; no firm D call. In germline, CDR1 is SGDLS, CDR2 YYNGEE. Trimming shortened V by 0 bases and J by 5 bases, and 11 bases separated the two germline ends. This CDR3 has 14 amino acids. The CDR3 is CASSVGDGGYGYTF. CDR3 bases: TGTGCCAGCAGCGTAGGAGACGGAGGATATGGCTACACCTTC. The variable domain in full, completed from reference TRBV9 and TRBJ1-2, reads DSGVTQTPKHLITATGQRVTLRCSPRSGDLSVYWYQQSLDQGLQFLIQYYNGEERAKGNILERFSAQQFPDLHSELNLSSLELGDSALYFCASSVGDGGYGYTFGSGTRLTVV.

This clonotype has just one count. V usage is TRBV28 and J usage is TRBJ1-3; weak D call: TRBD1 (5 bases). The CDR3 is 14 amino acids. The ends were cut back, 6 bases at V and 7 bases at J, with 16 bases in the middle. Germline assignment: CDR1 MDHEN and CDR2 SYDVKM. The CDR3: CASSRGTEDNTIYF. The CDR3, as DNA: TGTGCCAGCAGCCGGGGGACGGAGGATAACACCATATATTTT. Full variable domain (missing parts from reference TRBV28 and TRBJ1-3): DVKVTQSSRYLVKRTGEKVFLECVQDMDHENMFWYRQDPGLGLRLIYFSYDVKMKEKGDIPEGYSVSREKKERFSLILESASTNQTSMYLCASSRGTEDNTIYFGEGSWLTVV.

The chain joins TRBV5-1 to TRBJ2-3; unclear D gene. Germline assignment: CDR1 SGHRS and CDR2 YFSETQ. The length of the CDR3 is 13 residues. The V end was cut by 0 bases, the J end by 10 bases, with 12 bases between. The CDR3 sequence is CASSLAGEQAQYF. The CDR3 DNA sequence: TGCGCCAGCAGCTTGGCCGGTGAGCAGGCGCAGTATTTT.

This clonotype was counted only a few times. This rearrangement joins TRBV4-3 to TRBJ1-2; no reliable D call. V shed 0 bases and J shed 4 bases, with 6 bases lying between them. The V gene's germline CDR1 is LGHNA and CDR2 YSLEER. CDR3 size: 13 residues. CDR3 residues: CASSQDPAYGYTF. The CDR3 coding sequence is TGCGCCAGCAGCCAAGATCCGGCCTATGGCTACACCTTC.

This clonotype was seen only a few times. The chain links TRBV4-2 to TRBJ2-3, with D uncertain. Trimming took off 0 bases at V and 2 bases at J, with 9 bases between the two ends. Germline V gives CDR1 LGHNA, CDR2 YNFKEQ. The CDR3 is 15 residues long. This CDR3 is CASSQDARITDTQYF. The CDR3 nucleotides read TGTGCCAGCAGCCAAGACGCGAGGATCACAGATACGCAGTATTTT.

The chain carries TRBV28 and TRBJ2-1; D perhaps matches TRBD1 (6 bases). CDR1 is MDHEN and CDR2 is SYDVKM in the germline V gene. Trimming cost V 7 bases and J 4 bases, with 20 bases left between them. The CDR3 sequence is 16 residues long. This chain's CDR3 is CASTRGQGPEYNEQFF. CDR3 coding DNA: TGTGCCAGCACCCGCGGGCAGGGGCCGGAATACAATGAGCAGTTCTTC.

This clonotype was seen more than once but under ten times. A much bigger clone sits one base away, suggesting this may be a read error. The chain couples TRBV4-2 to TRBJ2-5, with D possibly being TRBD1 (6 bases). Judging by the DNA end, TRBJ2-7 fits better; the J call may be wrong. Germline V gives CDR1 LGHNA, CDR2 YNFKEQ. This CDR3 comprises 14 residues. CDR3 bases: TGTGTCAGCAGCCTGGAACAGGGTCCCTACGAGCAGTACTTC. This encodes CVSSLEQGPYEQYF.

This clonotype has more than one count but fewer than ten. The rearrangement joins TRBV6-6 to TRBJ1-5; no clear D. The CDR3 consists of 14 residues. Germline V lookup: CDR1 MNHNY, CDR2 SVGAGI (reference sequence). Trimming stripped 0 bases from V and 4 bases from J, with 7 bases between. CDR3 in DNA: TGTGCCAGCAGTTACTCGGACCAGAATCAGCCCCAGCATTTT. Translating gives CASSYSDQNQPQHF.

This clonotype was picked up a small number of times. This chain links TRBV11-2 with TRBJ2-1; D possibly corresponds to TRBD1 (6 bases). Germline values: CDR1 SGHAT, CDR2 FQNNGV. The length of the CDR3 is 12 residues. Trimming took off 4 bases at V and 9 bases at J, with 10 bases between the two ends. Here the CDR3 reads CASSWLGGEQFF. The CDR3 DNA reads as TGTGCCAGCAGCTGGCTAGGGGGTGAGCAGTTCTTC.

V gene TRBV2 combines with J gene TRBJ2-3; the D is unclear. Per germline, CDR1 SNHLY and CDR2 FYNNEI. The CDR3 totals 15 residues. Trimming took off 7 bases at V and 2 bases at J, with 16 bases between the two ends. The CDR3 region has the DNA TGTGCCAGCAAAGTGGGCCTGGCACACACAGATACGCAGTATTTT. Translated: CASKVGLAHTDTQYF.

The CDR3 loop reads CATGGDREWNEQFF. The CDR3 DNA follows: TGTGCCACAGGGGGGGACAGGGAATGGAATGAGCAGTTCTTC. V gene TRBV24-1 combines with J gene TRBJ2-5, with 9 bases that match TRBD1. The DNA matches TRBJ2-1 better at its end, which makes the J call doubtful. This CDR3 has 14 amino acids. The germline gives CDR1 KGHDR, CDR2 SFDVKD.

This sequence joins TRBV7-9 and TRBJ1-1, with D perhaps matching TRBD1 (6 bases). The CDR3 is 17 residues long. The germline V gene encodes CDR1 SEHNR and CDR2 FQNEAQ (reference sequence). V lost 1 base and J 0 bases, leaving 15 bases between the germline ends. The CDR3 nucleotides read TGTGCCAGCAGCTTAGGGGGTGGTACAGGGCTGAACACTGAAGCTTTCTTT. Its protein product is CASSLGGGTGLNTEAFF.

The CDR3 loop reads CASSSQDPYEQYF. For the CDR3, the DNA is TGTGCCAGCAGCTCCCAAGATCCCTACGAGCAGTACTTC. V and J are TRBV28 and TRBJ2-7, with D uncertain. V shed 6 bases and J shed 2 bases, with 11 bases lying between them. This CDR3 spans 13 amino acids. CDR1 MDHEN and CDR2 SYDVKM come from the germline V gene.

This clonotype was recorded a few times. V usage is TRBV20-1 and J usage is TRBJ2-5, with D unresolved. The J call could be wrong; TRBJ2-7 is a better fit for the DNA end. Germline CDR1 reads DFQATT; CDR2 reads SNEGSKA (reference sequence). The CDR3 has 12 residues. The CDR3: CSALGPVYEQYF. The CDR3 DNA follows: TGCAGTGCTCTTGGACCCGTCTACGAGCAGTACTTC.

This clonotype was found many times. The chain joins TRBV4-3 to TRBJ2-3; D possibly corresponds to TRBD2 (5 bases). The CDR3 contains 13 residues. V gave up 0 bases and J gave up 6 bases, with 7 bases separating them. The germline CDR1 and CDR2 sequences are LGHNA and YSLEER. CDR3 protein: CASSQERRDTQYF. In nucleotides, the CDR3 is TGCGCCAGCAGCCAAGAAAGGAGGGATACGCAGTATTTT.